The 21 T cell receptor beta chains given below trace back to one sample, sequenced in a study of CD8 T cells in Susac syndrome. The RNA, 0.5 to 1 ug, was put through reverse transcription using random hexamers. One entry per CDR3 protein, called by TCRdb with MiXCR from the immunoSEQ multiplex PCR reads. The repertoire holds around 120,000 distinct CDR3 sequences, with 90% to 95% as singletons. The specimen sequenced was CD4+ T cells from PBMCs. Every receptor here comes from a human donor with multiple sclerosis.

This chain joins TRBV20-1 and TRBJ1-1, with no clear D. The V gene's germline CDR1 is DFQATT and CDR2 SNEGSKA (reference sequence). The V and J ends lost 3 bases and 5 bases respectively, with 10 bases between them. The CDR3 extends over 12 amino acids. The CDR3 DNA follows: TGCAGTGCTAGTCCTCGACGGACTGAAGCTTTCTTT. This codes for CSASPRRTEAFF.

V is TRBV18 and J is TRBJ1-1, with D unclear. V lost 6 bases and J 0 bases, leaving 17 bases between the germline ends. The CDR3 runs to 16 residues. Germline V gives CDR1 KGHSH, CDR2 LQKENI. CDR3 nucleotides: TGTGCCAGCTCGCTGGGGTATAACAGCATGAACACTGAAGCTTTCTTT. Its translation: CASSLGYNSMNTEAFF.

The chain recombines TRBV12-3 or TRBV12-4 with TRBJ1-5, with D uncertain. Trimming took 6 bases from V and 6 from J, leaving 15 bases between them. The CDR3 totals 14 residues. The CDR3, as DNA: TGTGCCAGCAGCTACACGGGGTTGGGTCAGCCCCAGCATTTT. This translates into CASSYTGLGQPQHF.

The V call is TRBV5-1, the J call TRBJ1-2; a possible D gene is TRBD1 (5 bases). The length of the CDR3 is 12 residues. Deletions cut 8 bases from V and 4 bases from J, with 12 bases between. Looked up from germline, CDR1 is SGHRS and CDR2 is YFSETQ. CDR3 sequence (DNA): TGCGCCAGTGGATCAGGGTCCTATGGCTACACCTTC. Amino acid sequence: CASGSGSYGYTF. The full variable domain, in which reference TRBV5-1 and TRBJ1-2 provide the parts outside the CDR3, is KAGVTQTPRYLIKTRGQQVTLSCSPISGHRSVSWYQQTPGQGLQFLFEYFSETQRNKGNFPGRFSGRQFSNSRSEMNVSTLELGDSALYLCASGSGSYGYTFGSGTRLTVV.

This clonotype was picked up one time. The chain links TRBV12-3 or TRBV12-4 to TRBJ1-1; 9 bases are a match to TRBD1. V shed 6 bases and J 3 bases; nucleotides not matched to a gene: 11. The CDR3 consists of 16 residues. In DNA form, the CDR3 reads TGTGCCAGCAGCCCACAGGGGGCGCGGGGATACACTGAAGCTTTCTTT. Its protein product is CASSPQGARGYTEAFF.

The chain carries TRBV6-6 and TRBJ1-1; no firm D call. The V end lost 10 bases, the J end lost 5 bases, and 14 bases lay between the germline ends. The CDR3 has 12 amino acids. Germline loops: CDR1 MNHNY, CDR2 SVGAGI (reference sequence). The CDR3 sequence is CAITSRETEAFF. CDR3 nucleotides: TGTGCCATCACATCCCGAGAAACTGAAGCTTTCTTT.

This sequence joins TRBV20-1 and TRBJ2-1; 7 positions match TRBD2. The CDR3 runs 13 residues. Germline-derived CDR1 and CDR2 are DFQATT and SNEGSKA (reference sequence). Trimming at V came to 8 bases and at J to 4 bases, leaving 8 bases not matched to a gene. The CDR3 nucleotides read TGCAGTCCCGATCCGGGACTATACAATGAGCAGTTCTTC. Protein sequence: CSPDPGLYNEQFF.

The chain carries TRBV7-8 and TRBJ2-3; 11 bases align to TRBD2. V shed 2 bases and J 0 bases; nucleotides not matched to a gene: 7. Germline CDR1 reads SGHVS; CDR2 reads FQNEAQ. There are 18 residues in the CDR3. The CDR3 region is CASSLRASGGPSTDTQYF. In nucleotides, the CDR3 is TGTGCCAGCAGCTTACGGGCTAGCGGGGGGCCCAGCACAGATACGCAGTATTTT. Full variable domain (rest looked up from reference TRBV7-8 and TRBJ2-3): GAGVSQSPRYKVAKRGQDVALRCDPISGHVSLFWYQQALGQGPEFLTYFQNEAQLDKSGLPSDRFFAERPEGSVSTLKIQRTQQEDSAVYLCASSLRASGGPSTDTQYFGPGTRLTVL.

This clonotype was seen once. The CDR3 sequence: CASSLDRVGDEQYF. CDR3 bases: TGTGCCAGCAGCTTAGACAGGGTGGGAGACGAGCAGTACTTC. The rearrangement joins TRBV11-2 to TRBJ2-7; D tentatively fits TRBD1 or TRBD2 (5 bases each). Germline CDR1 and CDR2: SGHAT and FQNNGV. The germline V and J ends were trimmed by 0 bases and 5 bases, with 11 bases remaining between them. This CDR3 comprises 14 residues.

This chain links TRBV7-6 with TRBJ1-1, with TRBD1 identical over 7 bases. V gave up 1 base and J gave up 8 bases; unmatched junction bases: 4. The CDR3 consists of 13 residues. Looked up from germline, CDR1 is SGHVS and CDR2 is FNYEAQ. CDR3 amino acids: CASSLVKGQEAFF. CDR3 nucleotide sequence: TGTGCCAGCAGCTTAGTTAAGGGACAGGAAGCTTTCTTT.

This clonotype was seen a few times. The chain has TRBV5-6 and TRBJ1-4; no reliable D call. The CDR3 totals 14 residues. Germline loops: CDR1 SGHDT, CDR2 YYEEEE. Between the trimmed V and J ends, which lost 2 bases and 0 bases, there was a span of 5 bases. The DNA for the CDR3 is TGTGCCAGCAGCTTCGGCCCAACTAATGAAAAACTGTTTTTT. Its translation is CASSFGPTNEKLFF.

The sample holds a few counts of this clonotype. The genes are TRBV7-2 and TRBJ1-2, with TRBD1 matching over 7 bases. Germline lookup yields CDR1 SGHTA and CDR2 FQGNSA. J lost 0 bases, V lost 3 bases, and 1 base had no gene match. The CDR3 totals 14 residues. The CDR3 region has the DNA TGTGCCAGCAGCTTGGGGACAGCTAACTATGGCTACACCTTC. Its protein is CASSLGTANYGYTF.

This chain uses TRBV24-1 with TRBJ2-1, with 11 bases matching TRBD1. With 9 bases clipped from V and 6 bases from J, the junction kept 6 bases outside the gene matches. Germline CDR1 KGHDR, CDR2 SFDVKD. This CDR3 contains 14 residues. The CDR3 loop reads CATGQGAPTNEQFF. CDR3 DNA: TGTGCCACCGGACAGGGGGCGCCCACCAATGAGCAGTTCTTC.

The CDR3 is CASSSQGPYEQYF. The CDR3 DNA reads as TGTGCCAGCAGCTCCCAGGGCCCCTACGAGCAGTACTTC. The rearrangement joins TRBV7-2 to TRBJ2-7, with D tentatively TRBD1 (5 bases). Trimming pared 4 bases from V and 2 bases from J, leaving 9 bases between. The CDR3 totals 13 residues. Looked up from germline, CDR1 is SGHTA and CDR2 is FQGNSA.

The chain is built from TRBV19 and TRBJ1-1; D is unclear. Germline V gives CDR1 LNHDA, CDR2 SQIVND (reference sequence). This CDR3 has 16 amino acids. Trimming cost V 1 base and J 4 bases, with 16 bases left between them. DNA of the CDR3: TGTGCCAGTAGTATAGTAGGCCTCCCGTGGCCCACTGAAGCTTTCTTT. It is translated as CASSIVGLPWPTEAFF.

The V gene is TRBV7-3, the J gene TRBJ1-6; no definite D call. This CDR3 contains 14 residues. The V end lost 5 bases, the J end lost 9 bases, and 14 bases lay between the germline ends. Germline V CDR1 and CDR2: SGHTA, FQGTGA. CDR3 nucleotides: TGTGCCAGCAGCCTCGACTCCGCAGGTTCACCCCTCCACTTT. Protein: CASSLDSAGSPLHF.

The J gene is TRBJ2-7, the V gene TRBV12-3 or TRBV12-4, with D perhaps matching TRBD1 (6 bases). V lost 3 bases and J 2 bases, leaving 11 bases between the germline ends. CDR3 length: 14 residues. CDR3 sequence reads: CASSFQGLTYEQYF. In nucleotides, the CDR3 is TGTGCCAGCAGTTTTCAGGGGTTGACCTACGAGCAGTACTTC.

The V call is TRBV7-2, the J call TRBJ2-1, with 7 nucleotides matching TRBD2. Germline CDR1 and CDR2: SGHTA and FQGNSA. The CDR3 runs 15 residues. V gave up 5 bases and J gave up 6 bases; unmatched junction bases: 10. The CDR3 spells CASSAGLVSGNEQFF. The DNA for the CDR3 is TGTGCCAGCAGCGCCGGACTAGTGTCTGGCAATGAGCAGTTCTTC.

The chain is built from TRBV19 and TRBJ1-2, with D possibly TRBD1 on 6 matching bases. V was shortened by 7 bases and J by 7 bases, with 16 bases between the two germline ends. This CDR3 spans 13 amino acids. CDR1 LNHDA and CDR2 SQIVND come from the germline V gene (reference sequence). The CDR3: CASIATGLGGYTF. CDR3 in DNA: TGTGCCAGTATCGCCACAGGGTTGGGTGGCTACACCTTC.

The V and J genes are TRBV30 and TRBJ2-5; no firm D call. Trimming removed 4 bases from V and 5 bases from J, with 14 bases in between. The germline V gene encodes CDR1 GTSNPN and CDR2 SVGIG (reference sequence). The CDR3 covers 13 residues. The CDR3: CAWTYLGWETQYF. The DNA of the CDR3 is TGTGCCTGGACCTACCTCGGGTGGGAGACCCAGTACTTC.

The chain is built from TRBV7-9 and TRBJ1-2; 7 nucleotides align to TRBD1. In germline, CDR1 is SEHNR, CDR2 FQNEAQ (reference sequence). This CDR3 comprises 14 residues. V lost 7 bases, J lost 0 bases, and 5 bases stayed unmatched. This chain's CDR3 is CASTRTGANYGYTF. The CDR3 DNA reads as TGTGCCAGCACCCGGACAGGAGCTAACTATGGCTACACCTTC. Based on the CDR3 plus reference TRBV7-9 and TRBJ1-2, the full variable domain is DTGVSQNPRHKITKRGQNVTFRCDPISEHNRLYWYRQTLGQGPEFLTYFQNEAQLEKSRLLSDRFSAERPKGSFSTLEIQRTEQGDSAMYLCASTRTGANYGYTFGSGTRLTVV.